The 10 T cell receptor beta chains given below trace back to one sample, sequenced in a study of shared clonotypes between healthy human individuals. Positively selected for CCR7, the CD45RO-negative cells used as naive CD8 cells excluded terminally differentiated effector memory CD45RA+ cells. The method was immunoSEQ multiplex PCR; TCRdb's version includes in-frame clones alone and lacks a portion of them. The sample includes around 2,000,000 clones, about 92% seen only once; the top ten take about 1.8%. Sequenced input: naive CD8+ T cells from PBMCs. These receptors came from a man younger than 30 in good health. Some clones in this sample may be carry-over from other donors' samples.

The chain links TRBV2 to TRBJ2-1, with D unresolved. The V gene's germline CDR1 is SNHLY and CDR2 FYNNEI. Trimming left V 6 bases short and J 3 bases short, with 12 bases between. The CDR3 length is 14 residues. The CDR3 nucleotides are TGTGCCAGCAGGTCCCCCCTTTTCTACAATGAGCAGTTCTTC. Translated: CASRSPLFYNEQFF.

The chain is built from TRBV6-6 and TRBJ1-5; the D gene is possibly TRBD1 (6 bases). The CDR3 length is 15 residues. CDR1 and CDR2 (germline): MNHNY, SVGAGI (reference sequence). V lost 5 bases and J 5 bases, leaving 16 bases between the germline ends. The CDR3, as DNA: TGTGCCAGCAGTCCCCTTTGGGGGGCAGATCAGCCCCAGCATTTT. It yields the protein CASSPLWGADQPQHF.

The rearrangement links TRBV6-6 to TRBJ1-4, with 7 nucleotides matching TRBD1. Germline CDR1 is MNHNY and CDR2 is SVGAGI (reference sequence). The J segment lost 2 bases and the V segment lost 6 bases, leaving 3 bases of the junction unmatched. CDR3 size: 14 residues. This CDR3 reads CASSLTGTNEKLFF. CDR3 nucleotides: TGTGCCAGCAGCCTGACAGGGACTAATGAAAAACTGTTTTTT.

The genes are TRBV2 and TRBJ2-1, with 9 bases identical to TRBD2. CDR1 SNHLY and CDR2 FYNNEI come from the germline V gene. The trim removed 0 bases at V and 9 bases at J, leaving 9 bases unmatched. The CDR3 length is 16 residues. Written as DNA, the CDR3 is TGTGCCAGCAGTGAAGCGCTAGCGGGAACCCACCGTGAGCAGTTCTTC. This sequence encodes CASSEALAGTHREQFF.

The genes are TRBV28 and TRBJ2-5; TRBD1 is a possible D gene (6 bases). V was shortened by 5 bases and J by 4 bases, with 20 bases between the two germline ends. This CDR3 spans 16 amino acids. Per germline, CDR1 MDHEN and CDR2 SYDVKM. The CDR3 DNA sequence: TGTGCCAGCAGTCAACAGACAGGCCCCCGCGGAGAGACCCAGTACTTC. Protein sequence: CASSQQTGPRGETQYF.

The rearrangement uses TRBV11-2 and TRBJ2-7; TRBD1 matches at 8 bases. CDR3 size: 15 residues. The V and J ends lost 4 bases and 2 bases, in that order; junction bases with no gene match: 7. CDR1 is SGHAT and CDR2 is FQNNGV in the germline V gene. CDR3 protein: CASSSPGQATYEQYF. The DNA of the CDR3 is TGTGCCAGCAGCTCACCGGGACAGGCCACCTACGAGCAGTACTTC.

J is TRBJ2-5 and V is TRBV7-8, with 7 bases aligning to TRBD1. V was pared by 2 bases and J by 5 bases, with 8 bases of the junction left unmatched. The CDR3 runs 15 residues. Germline values: CDR1 SGHVS, CDR2 FQNEAQ. CDR3 residues: CASSLQGVQLETQYF. CDR3 DNA sequence: TGTGCCAGCAGCTTACAGGGGGTGCAATTGGAGACCCAGTACTTC.

The J gene is TRBJ2-1, the V gene TRBV5-1, with D maybe TRBD2 (6 bases). The germline V and J ends were trimmed by 1 base and 3 bases, with 14 bases remaining between them. Germline V lookup: CDR1 SGHRS, CDR2 YFSETQ. The CDR3 is 16 amino acids. The CDR3 sequence is CASSLWSGEGYNEQFF. CDR3 coding DNA: TGCGCCAGCAGCTTGTGGTCGGGAGAGGGCTACAATGAGCAGTTCTTC.

The rearrangement uses TRBV5-6 and TRBJ2-7, with D perhaps matching TRBD1 (6 bases). Germline V CDR1 and CDR2: SGHDT, YYEEEE. The CDR3 is 15 amino acids. V was trimmed by 3 bases and J by 2 bases, leaving 15 bases between them. The CDR3 DNA sequence: TGTGCCAGCAGCTCCCAGGGGTTTGATCCCTACGAGCAGTACTTC. Translating it yields CASSSQGFDPYEQYF.

The rearrangement links TRBV10-2 to TRBJ2-7; D is unresolved. This CDR3 is 12 amino acids long. Per the germline V gene, CDR1 is WSHSY and CDR2 is SAAADI. Trimming removed 3 bases from V and 3 bases from J, with 6 bases in between. In DNA form, the CDR3 reads TGCGCCAGCAGTGATGCGGTCTACGAGCAGTACTTC. It codes for CASSDAVYEQYF.